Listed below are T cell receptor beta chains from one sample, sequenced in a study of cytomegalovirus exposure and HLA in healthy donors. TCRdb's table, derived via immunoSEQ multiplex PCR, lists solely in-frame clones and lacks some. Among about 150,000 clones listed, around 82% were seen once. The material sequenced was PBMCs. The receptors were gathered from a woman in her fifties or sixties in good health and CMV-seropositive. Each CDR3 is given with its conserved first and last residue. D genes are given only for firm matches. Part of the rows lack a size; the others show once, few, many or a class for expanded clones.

CDR3nt: TGTGCCAGCAGTTCCCAAGGTTCGGCGGGTCTACACAATGAGCAGTTCTTC
CDR3aa: CASSSQGSAGLHNEQFF
len: 17
j_gene: TRBJ2-1
abundance: NA
d_gene: NA
v_gene: TRBV27

CDR3nt: TGTGCCAGCAGCTTAACCGGGGTGGGGAATGAGCAGTTCTTC
CDR3aa: CASSLTGVGNEQFF
len: 14
j_gene: TRBJ2-1
abundance: NA
d_gene: NA
v_gene: TRBV7-6

CDR3nt: TGTGCCAGCAGCCCCCAGGGGGTACGGAATGAAAAACTGTTTTTT
CDR3aa: CASSPQGVRNEKLFF
len: 15
j_gene: TRBJ1-4
abundance: NA
d_gene: TRBD1
v_gene: TRBV7-8

CDR3nt: TGTGCCAGCTCACCAACGGCCCAGGGCACAGATACGCAGTATTTT
CDR3aa: CASSPTAQGTDTQYF
len: 15
j_gene: TRBJ2-3
abundance: NA
d_gene: NA
v_gene: TRBV18

CDR3nt: TGTGCCAGCAGCCTACGGACTAGCGGGGAGGGTGAGCAGTTCTTC
CDR3aa: CASSLRTSGEGEQFF
len: 15
j_gene: TRBJ2-1
abundance: NA
d_gene: TRBD2
v_gene: TRBV7-9

CDR3nt: TGTGCCAGCAGTTTAGGGGGCGGGCAGCCCCAGCATTTT
CDR3aa: CASSLGGGQPQHF
len: 13
j_gene: TRBJ1-5
abundance: NA
d_gene: TRBD1
v_gene: TRBV6-5

CDR3nt: TGTGCCAGTAGTCACTCCGGGACAGATCACTCCTACGAGCAGTACTTC
CDR3aa: CASSHSGTDHSYEQYF
len: 16
j_gene: TRBJ2-7
abundance: NA
d_gene: TRBD1
v_gene: TRBV19

CDR3nt: TGTGCCAGCAGAATTCGGGAGTATAGCAATCAGCCCCAGCATTTT
CDR3aa: CASRIREYSNQPQHF
len: 15
j_gene: TRBJ1-5
abundance: once
d_gene: NA
v_gene: TRBV6-5

CDR3nt: TGTGCCAGCAGTGAAGCCTCTGGACTACCGAGCTCCTACGAGCAGTACTTC
CDR3aa: CASSEASGLPSSYEQYF
len: 17
j_gene: TRBJ2-7
abundance: NA
d_gene: NA
v_gene: TRBV6-1

CDR3nt: TGTGCCAGCAGTTTGGGGGACAGACTAAATTCACCCCTCCACTTT
CDR3aa: CASSLGDRLNSPLHF
len: 15
j_gene: TRBJ1-6
abundance: NA
d_gene: TRBD1
v_gene: TRBV27